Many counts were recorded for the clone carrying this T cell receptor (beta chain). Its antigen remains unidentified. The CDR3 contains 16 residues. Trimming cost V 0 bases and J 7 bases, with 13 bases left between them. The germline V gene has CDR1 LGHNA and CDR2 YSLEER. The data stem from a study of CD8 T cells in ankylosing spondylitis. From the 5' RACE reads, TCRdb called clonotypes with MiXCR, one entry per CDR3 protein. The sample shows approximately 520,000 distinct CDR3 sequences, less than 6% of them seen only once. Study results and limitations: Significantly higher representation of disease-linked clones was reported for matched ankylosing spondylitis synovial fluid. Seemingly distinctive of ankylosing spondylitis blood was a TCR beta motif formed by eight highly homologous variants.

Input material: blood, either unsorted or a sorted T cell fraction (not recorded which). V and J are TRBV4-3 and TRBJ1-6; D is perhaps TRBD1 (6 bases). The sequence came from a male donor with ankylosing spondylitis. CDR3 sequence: CASSQEAGGRNSPLHF. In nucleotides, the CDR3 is TGCGCCAGCAGCCAAGAAGCGGGGGGCAGGAATTCACCCCTCCACTTT.